This TCR beta chain was sequenced during a study of blood T cell repertoires in COVID-19. Across the study: Some COVID-19 samples were acute and others convalescent; all came from the United States, Italy and Spain. PBMCs, B-cell-depleted T cells, or T cells were the source of the cDNA or gDNA that made up the material.

The CDR3 runs 15 residues. Germline V gene sequence: CDR1 LNHDA, CDR2 SQIVND (reference sequence). Trimming took 5 bases from V and 5 from J; bases not matched to a gene: 12. In the source study's methods: Amplifying reference gene primers gave estimates of nucleated cell counts. Some clones are missing from TCRdb's copy, which holds only in-frame ones; the method was immunoSEQ multiplex PCR. Clone size and the V and J calls come from that table; the DNA yielded D and trimming. The sample yields around 250,000 clones, roughly 88% seen once. Sample: peripheral blood. This receptor was obtained from an elderly man with acute or convalescent COVID-19. The V call is TRBV19, the J call TRBJ2-7, with 7 nucleotides matching TRBD2. The CDR3 nucleotides read TGTGCCAGTAGTCCCCAGACTAGCCCCGGGAACGAGCAGTACTTC. It specifies CASSPQTSPGNEQYF.